The 22 T cell receptor beta chains below were found in one sample sequenced in a study of T cell responses to AZD1222 COVID-19 vaccine. Libraries were prepared by immunoSEQ multiplex PCR; TCRdb keeps only in-frame clonotypes and omits some of them. The sample lists 160,000 or so clones, 85% to 95% occurring once. The sequencing here drew on peripheral blood, taken 28 days after the second AZD1222 dose. These receptors were obtained from an adult who received the AZD1222 COVID-19 vaccine.

The V call is TRBV27, the J call TRBJ1-5, with TRBD1 matching over 9 bases. The germline CDR1 and CDR2 sequences are MNHEY and SMNVEV (reference sequence). V dropped 2 bases and J dropped 3; count of bases not matched to a gene: 14. The CDR3 contains 19 residues. The CDR3 DNA sequence: TGTGCCAGCAGTTTAAGGGGCAGGGAGACAGGGGGGAACAATCAGCCCCAGCATTTT. This gives the protein CASSLRGRETGGNNQPQHF.

As DNA, the CDR3 is TGTGCCAGCAGTTTCTTGACCGGGCAGCCCCAGCATTTT. Protein: CASSFLTGQPQHF. V is TRBV27 and J is TRBJ1-5; D not resolved. Germline V CDR1 and CDR2: MNHEY, SMNVEV (reference sequence). With 3 bases removed from V and 7 bases from J, the gap between germline ends came to 10 bases. This CDR3 has 13 residues.

The V gene is TRBV11-3, the J gene TRBJ2-2, with D tentatively TRBD2 (7 bases). The length of the CDR3 is 15 residues. Trimming stripped 3 bases from V and 5 bases from J, with 13 bases between. CDR1 is SGHNT, CDR2 YENEEA, per germline. The CDR3 here is CASSLGGRETGELFF. CDR3 nucleotides: TGTGCCAGCAGCTTGGGGGGGCGAGAAACCGGGGAGCTGTTTTTT. The variable domain in full, with the rest retrieved from reference TRBV11-3 and TRBJ2-2, is EAGVVQSPRYKIIEKKQPVAFWCNPISGHNTLYWYLQNLGQGPELLIRYENEEAVDDSQLPKDRFSAERLKGVDSTLKIQPAELGDSAVYLCASSLGGRETGELFFGEGSRLTVL.

This chain connects TRBV5-1 to TRBJ2-7; perhaps D is TRBD1 or TRBD2 (7 bases each). Trimming cost V 3 bases and J 2 bases, with 15 bases left between them. The CDR3 runs 15 residues. Germline assignment: CDR1 SGHRS and CDR2 YFSETQ. CDR3: CASSYEAGQTYEQYF. Here the CDR3 DNA reads TGCGCCAGCAGCTACGAAGCGGGACAGACCTACGAGCAGTACTTC. Looking up the rest from reference TRBV5-1 and TRBJ2-7 gives the full variable domain: KAGVTQTPRYLIKTRGQQVTLSCSPISGHRSVSWYQQTPGQGLQFLFEYFSETQRNKGNFPGRFSGRQFSNSRSEMNVSTLELGDSALYLCASSYEAGQTYEQYFGPGTRLTVT.

The chain is built from TRBV7-9 and TRBJ2-4; D may match TRBD1 or TRBD2 (6 bases each). Germline V gene lookup returns CDR1 SEHNR and CDR2 FQNEAQ (reference sequence). The V end was cut by 1 base, the J end by 8 bases, with 9 bases between. CDR3 length: 13 residues. The CDR3 sequence: CASSLGRGDIQYF. The CDR3, as DNA: TGTGCCAGCAGCTTAGGAAGGGGGGACATTCAGTACTTC.

The rearrangement joins TRBV27 to TRBJ2-7; TRBD1 matches at 11 bases. Germline V gives CDR1 MNHEY, CDR2 SMNVEV (reference sequence). J was trimmed by 2 bases and V by 8 bases; bases with no gene match: 5. The length of the CDR3 is 14 residues. The CDR3 DNA follows: TGTGCCAGCCTCTGGACAGGGGGCCCCTACGAGCAGTACTTC. Its protein product is CASLWTGGPYEQYF.

The chain joins TRBV28 to TRBJ2-7; 7 bases map to TRBD2. This CDR3 region has 15 residues. Germline CDR1 and CDR2: MDHEN and SYDVKM. The V segment lost 2 bases and the J segment 3 bases; nucleotides outside the gene matches: 7. The DNA of the CDR3 is TGTGCCAGCAGTTTAGCAGCGGGGCTCCTCTACGAGCAGTACTTC. This codes for CASSLAAGLLYEQYF.

The J gene is TRBJ2-7, the V gene TRBV5-1; 8 bases match TRBD2. Germline-derived CDR1 and CDR2 are SGHRS and YFSETQ. The CDR3 loop spans 14 amino acids. The V gene end was trimmed by 0 bases and the J gene end by 3 bases; junction bases not matched to a gene: 2. The CDR3 spells CASSLGAGGYEQYF. CDR3 bases: TGCGCCAGCAGCTTGGGGGCGGGGGGCTACGAGCAGTACTTC.

This clone appeared once. This chain connects TRBV18 to TRBJ1-2; 7 nucleotides line up with TRBD1. V was clipped by 3 bases and J by 5 bases; unmatched bases: 12. This CDR3 has 16 residues. Germline V gives CDR1 KGHSH, CDR2 LQKENI. CDR3 DNA sequence: TGTGCCAGCTCACCTTACTCGACTGACAGGGAGTATGGCTACACCTTC. It yields the protein CASSPYSTDREYGYTF.

This chain connects TRBV7-2 to TRBJ2-7; 9 nucleotides align to TRBD2. V was clipped by 5 bases and J by 4 bases; unmatched bases: 12. There are 16 residues in the CDR3. Germline CDR1 reads SGHTA; CDR2 reads FQGNSA. The CDR3 sequence: CASSHAWAGGRYEQYF. For the CDR3, the DNA is TGTGCCAGCAGCCACGCGTGGGCGGGAGGGAGGTACGAGCAGTACTTC.

This clone has a single count. The chain carries TRBV30 and TRBJ1-3; D unclear. V was shortened by 2 bases and J by 0 bases, with 8 bases between the two germline ends. The CDR3 loop spans 14 amino acids. Germline V gene data show CDR1 as GTSNPN and CDR2 as SVGIG (reference sequence). The CDR3 DNA reads as TGTGCCTGGAGTAGGCTAGACTCTGGAAACACCATATATTTT. Residues: CAWSRLDSGNTIYF. The full variable domain, its missing parts supplied by reference TRBV30 and TRBJ1-3, is SQTIHQWPATLVQPVGSPLSLECTVEGTSNPNLYWYRQAAGRGLQLLFYSVGIGQISSEVPQNLSASRPQDRQFILSSKKLLLSDSGFYLCAWSRLDSGNTIYFGEGSWLTVV.

The chain is built from TRBV7-9 and TRBJ2-5; D is unclear. V lost 6 bases and J 4 bases, leaving 21 bases between the germline ends. The CDR3 has 16 amino acids. Germline values: CDR1 SEHNR, CDR2 FQNEAQ (reference sequence). This CDR3 is CASSFRPRALGETQYF. DNA of the CDR3: TGTGCCAGCAGTTTTCGGCCCCGGGCCTTAGGAGAGACCCAGTACTTC.

A note on this clone: One end of the junction does not line up with germline, which may come from a read error. This chain joins TRBV30 and TRBJ1-2, with 9 bases fitting TRBD1. In germline, CDR1 is GTSNPN, CDR2 SVGIG (reference sequence). The CDR3 is 10 residues long. In DNA, the CDR3 is TGTGCCTGGAGTGGGACAGGGGCTGCCTTC. It is translated as CAWSGTGAAF.

V is TRBV19 and J is TRBJ1-5; 8 positions agree with TRBD1. Germline V CDR1 and CDR2: LNHDA, SQIVND (reference sequence). This CDR3 contains 13 residues. V lost 5 bases, J lost 4 bases, and 1 base stayed unmatched. The DNA of the CDR3 is TGTGCCAGTAGTCGACAGGGGAATCAGCCCCAGCATTTT. Protein product: CASSRQGNQPQHF.

This clone has only one observation. J is TRBJ1-2 and V is TRBV27, with D possibly TRBD1 on 5 matching bases. The ends were cut back, 6 bases at V and 1 base at J, with 9 bases in the middle. This CDR3 is built from 13 residues. CDR1 MNHEY and CDR2 SMNVEV come from the germline V gene (reference sequence). The CDR3 sequence: CASSLTDNYGYTF. In DNA, the CDR3 is TGTGCCAGCAGCCTGACAGATAACTATGGCTACACCTTC.

The V gene is TRBV28, the J gene TRBJ1-1; 8 positions agree with TRBD1. V dropped 5 bases and J dropped 7; count of bases not matched to a gene: 9. Germline CDR1 reads MDHEN; CDR2 reads SYDVKM. CDR3 size: 14 residues. The CDR3 region is CASSPRGQSGEAFF. As DNA, the CDR3 is TGTGCCAGCAGTCCCAGGGGGCAGAGTGGTGAAGCTTTCTTT.

This chain links TRBV27 with TRBJ2-1; 8 nucleotides match TRBD2. This CDR3 has 16 residues. CDR1 and CDR2 (germline): MNHEY, SMNVEV (reference sequence). The V segment lost 5 bases and the J segment 1 base; nucleotides outside the gene matches: 7. The CDR3 bases are TGTGCCAGCAGTACTAGCGGTGATCGATCCTACAATGAGCAGTTCTTC. This codes for CASSTSGDRSYNEQFF.

The chain joins TRBV15 to TRBJ2-3, with unresolved D. This CDR3 contains 15 residues. Germline CDR1 LNHNV, CDR2 YYDKDF (reference sequence). The germline V and J ends were trimmed by 5 bases and 0 bases, with 12 bases remaining between them. The CDR3 coding sequence is TGTGCCACCAGCTCTCCTGACGGGAGCACAGATACGCAGTATTTT. Protein: CATSSPDGSTDTQYF.

The chain joins TRBV6-6 to TRBJ1-1, with TRBD1 identical over 9 bases. The V gene end was trimmed by 5 bases and the J gene end by 5 bases; junction bases not matched to a gene: 9. The CDR3 loop spans 15 amino acids. In germline, CDR1 is MNHNY, CDR2 SVGAGI (reference sequence). The CDR3 DNA reads as TGTGCCAGCAGTAACGTCCCGGGACAGGGTACTGAAGCTTTCTTT. Amino acid sequence: CASSNVPGQGTEAFF.

This rearrangement joins TRBV19 to TRBJ1-2; tentative D call: TRBD1 (5 bases). Trimming removed 4 bases at V and 2 bases at J, with 8 bases between. The germline CDR1 and CDR2 sequences are LNHDA and SQIVND (reference sequence). The CDR3 is 13 residues long. CDR3 loop: CASSKGMNYGYTF. The CDR3 coding sequence is TGTGCCAGTAGTAAGGGGATGAACTATGGCTACACCTTC.

This sequence joins TRBV15 and TRBJ2-1; D is unclear. Trimming removed 1 base from V and 5 bases from J, with 9 bases in between. The CDR3 contains 14 residues. Germline V gives CDR1 LNHNV, CDR2 YYDKDF (reference sequence). CDR3 sequence reads: CATSRVHSDNEQFF. For the CDR3, the DNA is TGTGCCACCAGCAGAGTTCATTCCGACAATGAGCAGTTCTTC.

The chain combines TRBV10-3 with TRBJ2-6; D not certain. The V and J ends lost 8 bases and 4 bases respectively, with 6 bases between them. The CDR3 sequence is 12 residues long. CDR1 is ENHRY and CDR2 is SYGVKD in the germline V gene. The chain's CDR3 is CAIGPGANVLTF. The CDR3 region has the DNA TGTGCCATCGGACCCGGGGCCAACGTCCTGACTTTC.